A selection of T cell receptor beta chains follows, all from one sample in a study of T cells in Graves' hyperthyroidism and ophthalmopathy. MiXCR, run by TCRdb on the multiplex PCR reads, gives a single entry per CDR3 protein. The profile shows about 710,000 distinct CDR3 sequences, about 16% of them singletons. The sequencing input was blood. Source of these receptors: a young man with Graves' hyperthyroidism. Both conserved end residues are part of each CDR3. The order of the fields is V gene, D gene, clone size, J gene, CDR3 DNA, CDR3 protein. D genes are given only for firm matches. Some rows mark clone size as missing; the rest say once, few, many or name a class of expanded clone.

V gene: TRBV28
D gene: TRBD2
clone size: .
J gene: TRBJ2-5
CDR3 DNA: TGTGCCACCGAACGGACTAGCGGGAGTCGGGAGACCCAGTACTTC
CDR3 protein: CATERTSGSRETQYF

V gene: TRBV11-2
D gene: .
clone size: many
J gene: TRBJ1-1
CDR3 DNA: TGTGCCAGCAGGGTGGAGAACACTGAAGCTTTCTTT
CDR3 protein: CASRVENTEAFF

V gene: TRBV18
D gene: .
clone size: many
J gene: TRBJ1-2
CDR3 DNA: TGTGCCAGCTCACCAGCCCGGACAGAATATGGCTACACCTTC
CDR3 protein: CASSPARTEYGYTF

V gene: TRBV5-1
D gene: .
clone size: .
J gene: TRBJ2-5
CDR3 DNA: TGCGCCAGCAGCCCACAGGGTACCCAAGAGACCCAGTACTTC
CDR3 protein: CASSPQGTQETQYF

V gene: TRBV20-1
D gene: .
clone size: many
J gene: TRBJ2-7
CDR3 DNA: TGCAGTGCCAGGTACCCGAACTACGAGCAGTACTTC
CDR3 protein: CSARYPNYEQYF

V gene: TRBV27
D gene: TRBD1
clone size: many
J gene: TRBJ2-2
CDR3 DNA: TGTGCCAGCCCCACACCTTTCGGGACAGGGGAGAACACCGGGGAGCTGTTTTTT
CDR3 protein: CASPTPFGTGENTGELFF

V gene: TRBV5-1
D gene: TRBD1
clone size: .
J gene: TRBJ2-7
CDR3 DNA: TGCGCCAGCAGCTTGGAGGGACAGGGTTTACACGAGCAGTACTTC
CDR3 protein: CASSLEGQGLHEQYF

V gene: TRBV20-1
D gene: TRBD1
clone size: few
J gene: TRBJ2-7
CDR3 DNA: TGCAGTGCTAGAGTTGGGGGCAGGGGGGAGCAGTACTTC
CDR3 protein: CSARVGGRGEQYF

V gene: TRBV2
D gene: .
clone size: many
J gene: TRBJ2-5
CDR3 DNA: TGTGCCAGTACCCAGGGCAGGGAAGAGACCCAGTACTTC
CDR3 protein: CASTQGREETQYF

V gene: TRBV5-1
D gene: .
clone size: many
J gene: TRBJ1-1
CDR3 DNA: TGCGCCAGCAGCTTGGCCGGGGGGGCCTTCACTGAAGCTTTCTTT
CDR3 protein: CASSLAGGAFTEAFF

V gene: TRBV4-2
D gene: TRBD2
clone size: few
J gene: TRBJ2-3
CDR3 DNA: TGTGCCAGCAGCCAAGAAGGGCTAGCGGGAGTTCTGGATACGCAGTATTTT
CDR3 protein: CASSQEGLAGVLDTQYF

V gene: TRBV12-3/TRBV12-4
D gene: TRBD2
clone size: many
J gene: TRBJ2-7
CDR3 DNA: TGTGCCAGCAGCTCTACTAGCGGATCCTACGAGCAGTACTTC
CDR3 protein: CASSSTSGSYEQYF

V gene: TRBV5-1
D gene: TRBD2
clone size: few
J gene: TRBJ2-5
CDR3 DNA: TGCGCCAGCAGCGGCGTAGAGCGGGAGGTAGGAGAGACCCAGTACTTC
CDR3 protein: CASSGVEREVGETQYF

V gene: TRBV7-9
D gene: TRBD1
clone size: .
J gene: TRBJ2-3
CDR3 DNA: TGTGCCAGCAGCGCCCGGGACAGGGAGTATGATACGCAGTATTTT
CDR3 protein: CASSARDREYDTQYF

V gene: TRBV12-3/TRBV12-4
D gene: .
clone size: .
J gene: TRBJ2-7
CDR3 DNA: TGTGCCAGCAGTTTGAGACAGGGACTTGTCGAGCAGTACTTC
CDR3 protein: CASSLRQGLVEQYF

V gene: TRBV28
D gene: .
clone size: many
J gene: TRBJ2-7
CDR3 DNA: TGTGCCAGCAGTCAGGGTTACGCCCACTACGAGCAGTACTTC
CDR3 protein: CASSQGYAHYEQYF

V gene: TRBV4-1
D gene: .
clone size: .
J gene: TRBJ2-1
CDR3 DNA: TGCGCTAGCAGCCAAATAGGGACAAGAAATGAGCAGTTCTTC
CDR3 protein: CASSQIGTRNEQFF

V gene: TRBV5-1
D gene: TRBD2
clone size: few
J gene: TRBJ2-7
CDR3 DNA: TGCGCCAGCAGCGTATCAGGGCTAGCGGGAAATGAGCAGTACTTC
CDR3 protein: CASSVSGLAGNEQYF

V gene: TRBV28
D gene: TRBD1
clone size: .
J gene: TRBJ2-6
CDR3 DNA: TGTGCCAGCAGTCTCCGGGACAGATCCTACTCTGGGGCCAACGTCCTGACTTTC
CDR3 protein: CASSLRDRSYSGANVLTF

V gene: TRBV28
D gene: .
clone size: many
J gene: TRBJ2-1
CDR3 DNA: TGTGCCAGCAGTTTAGGGAGTGGCAGGAGCTCCTACAATGAGCAGTTCTTC
CDR3 protein: CASSLGSGRSSYNEQFF

V gene: TRBV11-3
D gene: .
clone size: many
J gene: TRBJ1-2
CDR3 DNA: TGTGCCAGCAGCTCCCTAGGGCAGGGGCTTGGCTACACCTTC
CDR3 protein: CASSSLGQGLGYTF

V gene: TRBV7-2
D gene: .
clone size: many
J gene: TRBJ1-2
CDR3 DNA: TGTGCCAGCAGCTTAGAAGTGGGCGGGGCGTATGGCTACACCTTC
CDR3 protein: CASSLEVGGAYGYTF

V gene: TRBV20-1
D gene: .
clone size: many
J gene: TRBJ2-1
CDR3 DNA: TGCAGTGCTGCCCCGGGCTTCCTGGTCGGCAATGAGCAGTTCTTC
CDR3 protein: CSAAPGFLVGNEQFF

V gene: TRBV14
D gene: TRBD1
clone size: .
J gene: TRBJ1-2
CDR3 DNA: TGTGCCAGCAGCCCCCGACAGGGCCAGGAAACATATGGCTACACCTTC
CDR3 protein: CASSPRQGQETYGYTF

V gene: TRBV7-3
D gene: .
clone size: few
J gene: TRBJ2-6
CDR3 DNA: TGTGCCAGCAGCTTAATGGCAGGGGTCCCTTCTGGGGCCAACGTCCTGACTTTC
CDR3 protein: CASSLMAGVPSGANVLTF

V gene: TRBV29-1
D gene: .
clone size: few
J gene: TRBJ2-7
CDR3 DNA: TGCAGCGTTGAGGCAACCGGGACGGGAGCCTACGAGCAGTACTTC
CDR3 protein: CSVEATGTGAYEQYF

V gene: TRBV11-2
D gene: TRBD2
clone size: many
J gene: TRBJ2-1
CDR3 DNA: TGTGCCAGCAGGTTAGGCGGGAGGTACAATGAGCAGTTCTTC
CDR3 protein: CASRLGGRYNEQFF

V gene: TRBV6-2/TRBV6-3
D gene: TRBD2
clone size: .
J gene: TRBJ2-3
CDR3 DNA: TGTGCCAGCAGCCCAGCCGGGACTAGCGGAGGGGATACGCAGTATTTT
CDR3 protein: CASSPAGTSGGDTQYF

V gene: TRBV24-1
D gene: .
clone size: .
J gene: TRBJ1-1
CDR3 DNA: TGTGCCACCAGTGATACCCGGGGTCCGAACACTGAAGCTTTCTTT
CDR3 protein: CATSDTRGPNTEAFF

V gene: TRBV6-2/TRBV6-3
D gene: .
clone size: few
J gene: TRBJ2-7
CDR3 DNA: TGTGCCAGCAGTTACTCGAGAGAGCGCGGTTACGAGCAGTACTTC
CDR3 protein: CASSYSRERGYEQYF

V gene: TRBV2
D gene: .
clone size: many
J gene: TRBJ1-5
CDR3 DNA: TGTGCCAGCAGTGCCCTTGGGGGGGGAAATCAGCCCCAGCATTTT
CDR3 protein: CASSALGGGNQPQHF

V gene: TRBV29-1
D gene: .
clone size: .
J gene: TRBJ2-7
CDR3 DNA: TGCAGCACGCAGGACAGTTCCTACGAGCAGTACTTC
CDR3 protein: CSTQDSSYEQYF

V gene: TRBV28
D gene: TRBD2
clone size: many
J gene: TRBJ2-7
CDR3 DNA: TGTGCCAGCAGTCACCAAGGGACTAGCGGGGCGTACGAGCAGTACTTC
CDR3 protein: CASSHQGTSGAYEQYF

V gene: TRBV20-1
D gene: .
clone size: .
J gene: TRBJ2-1
CDR3 DNA: TGCAGTGCCGAAACAACTAGCTACAATGAGCAGTTCTTC
CDR3 protein: CSAETTSYNEQFF

V gene: TRBV6-2/TRBV6-3
D gene: TRBD2
clone size: many
J gene: TRBJ2-5
CDR3 DNA: TGTGCCAGCAGTTCCTTGATGGGGGGGATTGAGTACTTC
CDR3 protein: CASSSLMGGIEYF

V gene: TRBV24-1
D gene: TRBD2
clone size: .
J gene: TRBJ2-5
CDR3 DNA: TGTGCCACCAGTGATTTGAAGGACACTAGCGGCCGAGAGACCCAGTACTTC
CDR3 protein: CATSDLKDTSGRETQYF

V gene: TRBV12-3/TRBV12-4
D gene: TRBD2
clone size: many
J gene: TRBJ2-1
CDR3 DNA: TGTGCCAGCAGTTTAACTAGCGGGCCGTACAATGAGCAGTTCTTC
CDR3 protein: CASSLTSGPYNEQFF

V gene: TRBV12-3/TRBV12-4
D gene: TRBD2
clone size: few
J gene: TRBJ2-7
CDR3 DNA: TGTGCCAGCACCGGATCTCCGGGACTAGCGGACGAGCAGTACTTC
CDR3 protein: CASTGSPGLADEQYF

V gene: TRBV5-1
D gene: .
clone size: few
J gene: TRBJ2-7
CDR3 DNA: TGCGCCAGCAGCCTCGAGTTAGGGGGAAGTGAGCAGTACTTC
CDR3 protein: CASSLELGGSEQYF

V gene: TRBV24-1
D gene: TRBD2
clone size: few
J gene: TRBJ2-2
CDR3 DNA: TGTGCCACCAGTGATGGGGCCGGGGCGGGAGTTGACACCGGGGAGCTGTTTTTT
CDR3 protein: CATSDGAGAGVDTGELFF

V gene: TRBV29-1
D gene: .
clone size: few
J gene: TRBJ1-1
CDR3 DNA: TGCAGCGTTGAAGGGGGGCTTGCTTTCTTT
CDR3 protein: CSVEGGLAFF

V gene: TRBV6-1
D gene: TRBD1
clone size: many
J gene: TRBJ1-1
CDR3 DNA: TGTGCCAGCAAAGAGACAGGGCCCTATGAAGCTTTCTTT
CDR3 protein: CASKETGPYEAFF

V gene: TRBV12-3/TRBV12-4
D gene: .
clone size: few
J gene: TRBJ2-1
CDR3 DNA: TGTGCCAGCAGCCATGGGGGTGGCAATGAGCAGTTCTTC
CDR3 protein: CASSHGGGNEQFF

V gene: TRBV6-2/TRBV6-3
D gene: .
clone size: few
J gene: TRBJ2-3
CDR3 DNA: TGTGCCAGCAGGAATTTCGCGGGCACAGATACGCAGTATTTT
CDR3 protein: CASRNFAGTDTQYF

V gene: TRBV6-1
D gene: .
clone size: .
J gene: TRBJ2-5
CDR3 DNA: TGTGCCAGCAGTTCAACATGGGGGCAACTCGCTCTTTCGATTAGGTACTTC
CDR3 protein: CASSSTWGQLALSIRYF

V gene: TRBV3-1
D gene: TRBD2
clone size: many
J gene: TRBJ2-1
CDR3 DNA: TGTGCCAGCAGCCAGGGACTAACCGAGCAGTTCTTC
CDR3 protein: CASSQGLTEQFF

V gene: TRBV20-1
D gene: .
clone size: .
J gene: TRBJ1-2
CDR3 DNA: TGCAGTGCTAGGCAGGGGACGAGCGGCTACACCTTC
CDR3 protein: CSARQGTSGYTF

V gene: TRBV10-3
D gene: TRBD1
clone size: few
J gene: TRBJ2-5
CDR3 DNA: TGTGCCACCCACCCCGGGACAGGCTACCAAGAGACCCAGTACTTC
CDR3 protein: CATHPGTGYQETQYF

V gene: TRBV7-2
D gene: .
clone size: many
J gene: TRBJ1-1
CDR3 DNA: TGTGCCAGCAGCTTAGTTACGGACGGATTTGAAGCTTTCTTT
CDR3 protein: CASSLVTDGFEAFF

V gene: TRBV25-1
D gene: .
clone size: .
J gene: TRBJ1-5
CDR3 DNA: TGTGCCAGCAGTGAATCGGGGGGGCTCGGGCCCCAGCATTTT
CDR3 protein: CASSESGGLGPQHF

V gene: TRBV2
D gene: .
clone size: few
J gene: TRBJ1-6
CDR3 DNA: TGTGCCAGCAGTGAAGCCTCGATCGGGGAATTTTATTCACCCCTCCACTTT
CDR3 protein: CASSEASIGEFYSPLHF

V gene: TRBV18
D gene: .
clone size: many
J gene: TRBJ1-5
CDR3 DNA: TGTGCCAGCTCACCACGAGGCGGGGGGAGATCGGGCAATCAGCCCCAGCATTTT
CDR3 protein: CASSPRGGGRSGNQPQHF

V gene: TRBV9
D gene: .
clone size: many
J gene: TRBJ2-2
CDR3 DNA: TGTGCCAGCAGCCCCCCAGGGAACACCGGGGAGCTGTTTTTT
CDR3 protein: CASSPPGNTGELFF

V gene: TRBV28
D gene: .
clone size: many
J gene: TRBJ2-1
CDR3 DNA: TGTGCCAGCAGTTTAATTCTGTCCTCCTTTGGCAATGAGCAGTTCTTC
CDR3 protein: CASSLILSSFGNEQFF

V gene: TRBV7-6
D gene: .
clone size: .
J gene: TRBJ2-6
CDR3 DNA: TGTGCCAGCAGCCGCAGTACTGGGGCCAACGTCCTGACTTTC
CDR3 protein: CASSRSTGANVLTF

V gene: TRBV9
D gene: TRBD2
clone size: .
J gene: TRBJ2-5
CDR3 DNA: TGTGCCAGCAGCGTAGCAGCGGGACAAGAGACCCAGTACTTC
CDR3 protein: CASSVAAGQETQYF

V gene: TRBV12-3/TRBV12-4
D gene: .
clone size: few
J gene: TRBJ2-3
CDR3 DNA: TGTGCCAGTCGGAAGGGCCCTGGCACAGATACGCAGTATTTT
CDR3 protein: CASRKGPGTDTQYF

V gene: TRBV7-9
D gene: .
clone size: many
J gene: TRBJ2-4
CDR3 DNA: TGTGCCAGCAGCGAACAGGGCCGGGAAAACATTCAGTACTTC
CDR3 protein: CASSEQGRENIQYF

V gene: TRBV28
D gene: TRBD2
clone size: few
J gene: TRBJ2-3
CDR3 DNA: TGTGCCAGCCGACCACTCACTAGCGGGGGAACGCAGTATTTT
CDR3 protein: CASRPLTSGGTQYF

V gene: TRBV11-2
D gene: TRBD1
clone size: many
J gene: TRBJ2-1
CDR3 DNA: TGTGCCAGCAGCGGAACGGACAGGGGGGGCAATGAGCAGTTCTTC
CDR3 protein: CASSGTDRGGNEQFF